This T cell receptor (beta chain) is from a study of cytomegalovirus exposure and HLA in healthy donors. The V segment lost 5 bases and the J segment 2 bases; nucleotides outside the gene matches: 3. The CDR3 is made up of 15 amino acids. The germline V gene has CDR1 MDHEN and CDR2 SYDVKM. A multiplex PCR was run with 60 Vbeta primers and 13 Jbeta primers. Sequenced by immunoSEQ multiplex PCR; TCRdb stores in-frame clones only, minus some. In the table there are 99,000 or so clones, 60% to 80% of which are singletons. Study findings and constraints: V- and J-gene trimming in TCR beta was tied to a missense DCLRE1C variant by an analysis performed later.

This clone appeared once. No antigen is known for it. This TCR was recovered from a man aged 30-40 years in good health and CMV-seronegative. The rearrangement joins TRBV28 to TRBJ2-5, with 12 positions matching TRBD2. Material: PBMCs. CDR3 in DNA: TGTGCCAGCAGTATCGGACTAGCGGGACAAGAGACCCAGTACTTC. Protein sequence: CASSIGLAGQETQYF.